Listed below are T cell receptor beta chains from one sample, sequenced in a study of T cell changes during pregnancy in multiple sclerosis. Libraries were prepared by immunoSEQ multiplex PCR; TCRdb keeps only in-frame clonotypes and omits some of them. The sample comprises under 55,000 clones, around 90% of which are singletons, and around 2% rests with the top ten. This specimen was peripheral blood, taken in the first trimester of pregnancy. All receptors come from a female donor with multiple sclerosis, enrolled in a pregnancy study. The CDR3 runs from the conserved cysteine through the conserved F or W. Each record gives: D gene, clone size, V gene, J gene, CDR3 protein, CDR3 DNA. A D gene is named only where the DNA matches it firmly. Size is stated for part of the rows, as once, few or many counts, or as a class when the clone is expanded.

>TRBD1|-|TRBV6-5|TRBJ2-1
CASSMTGSSYNEQFF
TGTGCCAGCAGCATGACAGGGAGCTCCTACAATGAGCAGTTCTTC
>-|-|TRBV6-6|TRBJ1-1
CASSYRVQTSEAFF
TGTGCCAGCAGTTACCGTGTCCAGACATCAGAAGCTTTCTTT
>-|-|TRBV9|TRBJ1-1
CASSVTDRRTEAFF
TGTGCCAGCAGCGTAACAGACAGGCGGACTGAAGCTTTCTTT
>-|-|TRBV7-2|TRBJ2-3
CASSPRGLSGGHTQYF
TGTGCCAGCAGCCCCCGGGGCCTTAGTGGGGGCCACACGCAGTATTTT
>TRBD1|-|TRBV5-1|TRBJ2-7
CASSLRQGAGEQYF
TGCGCCAGCAGCCTACGACAGGGGGCAGGGGAGCAGTACTTC
>-|-|TRBV18|TRBJ2-2
CASSPNTQAPGELFF
TGTGCCAGCTCACCAAATACACAGGCCCCCGGGGAGCTGTTTTTT
>TRBD1|-|TRBV30|TRBJ2-7
CAWTPGQVISYEQYF
TGTGCCTGGACCCCGGGACAGGTGATCTCCTACGAGCAGTACTTC
>TRBD1|-|TRBV6-1|TRBJ1-4
CASTGQGNEKLFF
TGTGCCAGCACGGGACAGGGTAATGAAAAACTGTTTTTT
>TRBD1|-|TRBV5-1|TRBJ2-2
CASSGTGVNTGELFF
TGCGCCAGCTCCGGGACAGGGGTCAACACCGGGGAGCTGTTTTTT
>-|-|TRBV27|TRBJ2-3
CASSPRLTDTQYF
TGTGCCAGCAGTCCTCGTCTCACAGATACGCAGTATTTT
>TRBD2|-|TRBV5-1|TRBJ2-5
CASSLGGGGQETQYF
TGCGCCAGCAGCTTGGGCGGCGGGGGACAAGAGACCCAGTACTTC
>-|-|TRBV4-1|TRBJ1-6
CASSQAIHNSPLHF
TGCGCCAGCAGCCAAGCAATTCATAATTCACCCCTCCACTTT
>TRBD2|-|TRBV5-4|TRBJ2-2
CASSSTSFSGELFF
TGTGCCAGCAGCTCGACTAGCTTCAGCGGGGAGCTGTTTTTT
>-|-|TRBV6-4|TRBJ2-3
CASSEDGGRDTQYF
TGTGCCAGCAGTGAAGACGGGGGGCGAGATACGCAGTATTTT
>-|once|TRBV5-1|TRBJ1-1
CASSLGRVEMNTEAFF
TGCGCCAGCAGCTTGGGCAGGGTAGAGATGAACACTGAAGCTTTCTTT
>-|-|TRBV5-1|TRBJ1-2
CASSLGGLLGTAYGYTF
TGCGCCAGCAGCTTGGGCGGACTACTGGGGACTGCTTATGGCTACACCTTC
>-|-|TRBV29-1|TRBJ2-5
CSVETGGPETQYF
TGCAGCGTTGAGACAGGCGGGCCAGAGACCCAGTACTTC
>-|-|TRBV10-1|TRBJ2-1
CASSDPEGDEQFF
TGCGCCAGCAGTGACCCGGAGGGTGATGAGCAGTTCTTC
>-|-|TRBV5-6|TRBJ1-1
CASSFEWGPSEAFF
TGTGCCAGCAGCTTTGAGTGGGGGCCAAGTGAAGCTTTCTTT
>-|-|TRBV7-9|TRBJ2-3
CASSSQGYADTQYF
TGTGCCAGCAGCTCACAGGGATACGCAGATACGCAGTATTTT